Included here is one T cell receptor (beta chain) sequence, with context. The source of the sample is a study of control samples from healthy donors and cancer patients. V lost 5 bases, J lost 3 bases, and 14 bases lay in between. The germline gives CDR1 MNHEY, CDR2 SMNVEV (reference sequence). This CDR3 is built from 15 residues. TCRdb's table, derived via immunoSEQ multiplex PCR, lists solely in-frame clones and lacks some. The data hold fewer than 200,000 clones, with roughly 89% observed a single time. The chain links TRBV27 to TRBJ2-1; D is unresolved. The clonotype was recovered from a man aged 30 to 39 in good health. The sample consisted of blood. CDR3 residues: CASSPSMYGYNEQFF. The CDR3 nucleotides are TGTGCCAGCAGTCCATCTATGTATGGCTACAATGAGCAGTTCTTC.